This TCR beta chain was sequenced in a study of Ad26.COV2.S vaccination and SARS-CoV-2 variants. Treatment reported: roughly 20 received Ad26.COV2.S at low or high dose, single or two shots; about five received placebo; per-sample allocation not given. Sampling happened 63 days after the first vaccine or placebo injection. Study conclusions and caveats: Participants given vaccine showed non-spike TCR breadth similar to that of placebo recipients.

Clones were sequenced by immunoSEQ multiplex PCR, and TCRdb holds only the in-frame ones, with some missing. The table lists about 350,000 clones, about 88% of them singletons. Points on this clone: Its specificity is not known.

V was shortened by 1 base and J by 3 bases, with 6 bases between the two germline ends. This CDR3 has 13 residues. The germline gives CDR1 GTSNPN, CDR2 SVGIG (reference sequence). The V and J genes are TRBV30 and TRBJ1-4, with D unclear. The receptor was isolated from a person aged 18 to 59 who received the Ad26.COV2.S COVID-19 vaccine or a placebo. The source material was peripheral blood, sampled in a trial of Ad26.COV2.S vaccine versus placebo. This CDR3 is CAWSGGPNEKLFF. For the CDR3, the DNA is TGTGCCTGGAGTGGGGGTCCTAATGAAAAACTGTTTTTT.